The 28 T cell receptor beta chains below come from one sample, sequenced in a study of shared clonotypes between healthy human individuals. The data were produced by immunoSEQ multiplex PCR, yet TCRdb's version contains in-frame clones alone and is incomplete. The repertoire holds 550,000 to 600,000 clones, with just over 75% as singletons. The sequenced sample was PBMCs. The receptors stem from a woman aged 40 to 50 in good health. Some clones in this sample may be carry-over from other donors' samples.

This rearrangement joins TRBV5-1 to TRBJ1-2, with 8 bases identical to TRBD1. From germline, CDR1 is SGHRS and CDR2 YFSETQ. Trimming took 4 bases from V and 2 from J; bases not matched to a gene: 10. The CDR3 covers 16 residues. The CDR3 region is CASSLGQGRGNYGYTF. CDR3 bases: TGCGCCAGCAGCCTCGGACAGGGAAGAGGAAACTATGGCTACACCTTC.

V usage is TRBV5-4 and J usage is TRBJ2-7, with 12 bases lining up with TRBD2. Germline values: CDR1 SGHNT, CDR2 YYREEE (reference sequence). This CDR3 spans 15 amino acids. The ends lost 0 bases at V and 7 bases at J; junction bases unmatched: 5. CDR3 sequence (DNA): TGTGCCAGCAGCTTGGGACTAGCGGGAGTTGAAGAGCAGTACTTC. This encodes CASSLGLAGVEEQYF. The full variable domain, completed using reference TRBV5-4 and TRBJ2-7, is ETGVTQSPTHLIKTRGQQVTLRCSSQSGHNTVSWYQQALGQGPQFIFQYYREEENGRGNFPPRFSGLQFPNYSSELNVNALELDDSALYLCASSLGLAGVEEQYFGPGTRLTVT.

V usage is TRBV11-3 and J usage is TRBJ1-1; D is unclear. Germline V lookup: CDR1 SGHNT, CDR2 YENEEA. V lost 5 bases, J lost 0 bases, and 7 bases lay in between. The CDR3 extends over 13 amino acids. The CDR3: CASSVTVNTEAFF. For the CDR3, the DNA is TGTGCCAGCAGCGTAACAGTGAACACTGAAGCTTTCTTT. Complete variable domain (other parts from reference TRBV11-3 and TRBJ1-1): EAGVVQSPRYKIIEKKQPVAFWCNPISGHNTLYWYLQNLGQGPELLIRYENEEAVDDSQLPKDRFSAERLKGVDSTLKIQPAELGDSAVYLCASSVTVNTEAFFGQGTRLTVV.

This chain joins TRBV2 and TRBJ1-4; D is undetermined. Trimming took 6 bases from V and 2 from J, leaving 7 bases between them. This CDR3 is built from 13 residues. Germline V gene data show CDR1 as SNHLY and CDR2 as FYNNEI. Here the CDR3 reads CASRGDTNEKLFF. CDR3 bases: TGTGCCAGCAGAGGAGACACTAATGAAAAACTGTTTTTT.

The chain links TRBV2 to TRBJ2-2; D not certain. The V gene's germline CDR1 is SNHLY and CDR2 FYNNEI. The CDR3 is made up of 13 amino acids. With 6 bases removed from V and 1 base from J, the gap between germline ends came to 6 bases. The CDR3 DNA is TGTGCCAGCAGACTTCGGAACACCGGGGAGCTGTTTTTT. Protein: CASRLRNTGELFF. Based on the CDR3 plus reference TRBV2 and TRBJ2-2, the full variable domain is EPEVTQTPSHQVTQMGQEVILRCVPISNHLYFYWYRQILGQKVEFLVSFYNNEISEKSEIFDDQFSVERPDGSNFTLKIRSTKLEDSAMYFCASRLRNTGELFFGEGSRLTVL.

The chain's CDR3 is CASSRLAGELFF. The CDR3 DNA reads as TGTGCCAGCAGCCGACTAGCCGGGGAGCTGTTTTTT. The chain employs TRBV7-2 and TRBJ2-2, with D perhaps matching TRBD2 (6 bases). Trimming left V 5 bases short and J 6 bases short, with 7 bases between. CDR3 length: 12 amino acids. Germline assignment: CDR1 SGHTA and CDR2 FQGNSA.

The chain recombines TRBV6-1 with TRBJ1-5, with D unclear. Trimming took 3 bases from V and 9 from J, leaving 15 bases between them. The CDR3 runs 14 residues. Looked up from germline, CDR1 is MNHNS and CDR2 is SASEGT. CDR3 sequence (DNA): TGTGCCAGCAGTGAGTCAGGCCGGGCCGGGCCCCAGCATTTT. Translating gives CASSESGRAGPQHF.

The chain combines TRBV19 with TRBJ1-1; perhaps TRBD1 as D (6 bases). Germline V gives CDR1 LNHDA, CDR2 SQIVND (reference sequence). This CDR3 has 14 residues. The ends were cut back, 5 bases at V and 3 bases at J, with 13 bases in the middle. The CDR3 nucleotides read TGTGCCAGTAGTGTACAGGGCGCTTACACTGAAGCTTTCTTT. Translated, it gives CASSVQGAYTEAFF.

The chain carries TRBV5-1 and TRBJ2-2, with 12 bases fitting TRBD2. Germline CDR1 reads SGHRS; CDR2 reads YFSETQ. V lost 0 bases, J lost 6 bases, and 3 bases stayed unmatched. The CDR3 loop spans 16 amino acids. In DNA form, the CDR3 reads TGCGCCAGCAGCTTGGGACTAGCGGGAGTTGCCGGGGAGCTGTTTTTT. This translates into CASSLGLAGVAGELFF.

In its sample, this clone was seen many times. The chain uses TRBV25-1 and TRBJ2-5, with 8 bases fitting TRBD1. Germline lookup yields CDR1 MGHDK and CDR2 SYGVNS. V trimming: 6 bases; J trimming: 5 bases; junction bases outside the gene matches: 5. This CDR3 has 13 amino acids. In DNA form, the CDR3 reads TGTGCCAGCAGAAGGACAGGGCGGGAGACCCAGTACTTC. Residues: CASRRTGRETQYF.

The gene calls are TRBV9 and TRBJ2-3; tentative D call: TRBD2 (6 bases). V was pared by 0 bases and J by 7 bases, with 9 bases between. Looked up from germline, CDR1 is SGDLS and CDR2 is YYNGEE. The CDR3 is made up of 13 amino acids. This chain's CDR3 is CASSVGEENTQYF. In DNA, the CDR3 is TGTGCCAGCAGCGTAGGGGAGGAGAATACGCAGTATTTT.

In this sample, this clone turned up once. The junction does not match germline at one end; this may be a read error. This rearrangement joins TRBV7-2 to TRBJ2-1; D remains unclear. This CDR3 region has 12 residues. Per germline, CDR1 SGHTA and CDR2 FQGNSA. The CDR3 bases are TGTGTCAGCAGCTTAGGCTACAATGAGCAGTTCTTC. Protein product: CVSSLGYNEQFF.

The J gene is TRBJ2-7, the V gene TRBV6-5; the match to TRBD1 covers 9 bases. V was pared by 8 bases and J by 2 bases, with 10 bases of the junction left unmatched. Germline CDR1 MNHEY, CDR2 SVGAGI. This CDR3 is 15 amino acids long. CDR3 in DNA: TGTGCCAGCGGATACGGGACAGGGAGCCCCTACGAGCAGTACTTC. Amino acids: CASGYGTGSPYEQYF.

DNA of the CDR3: TGTGCCAGTAGCCAACAAGGACAGCCTAAGCAGTATTTT. Its protein is CASSQQGQPKQYF. The chain is built from TRBV19 and TRBJ2-3, with a tentative D call TRBD1 (6 bases). CDR3 size: 13 residues. Per germline, CDR1 LNHDA and CDR2 SQIVND (reference sequence). Trimming stripped 6 bases from V and 11 bases from J, with 18 bases between. Complete variable domain (other parts from reference TRBV19 and TRBJ2-3): DGGITQSPKYLFRKEGQNVTLSCEQNLNHDAMYWYRQDPGQGLRLIYYSQIVNDFQKGDIAEGYSVSREKKESFPLTVTSAQKNPTAFYLCASSQQGQPKQYFGPGTRLTVL.

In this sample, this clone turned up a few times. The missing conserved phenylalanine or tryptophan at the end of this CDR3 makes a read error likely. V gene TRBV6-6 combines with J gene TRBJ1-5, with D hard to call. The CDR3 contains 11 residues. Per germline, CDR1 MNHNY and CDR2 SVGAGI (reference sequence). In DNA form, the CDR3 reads TGCGCCAGCAGTTCGGAGCAGCCCCAGCATCTT. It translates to CASSSEQPQHL.

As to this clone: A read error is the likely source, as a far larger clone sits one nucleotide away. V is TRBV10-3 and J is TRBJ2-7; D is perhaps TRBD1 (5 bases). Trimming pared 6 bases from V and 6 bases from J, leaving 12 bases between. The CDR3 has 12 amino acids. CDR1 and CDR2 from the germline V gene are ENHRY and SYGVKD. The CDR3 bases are TGTGCCATCAGCAGGGAAGGTTGCGAGCAGTACTTC. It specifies CAISREGCEQYF.

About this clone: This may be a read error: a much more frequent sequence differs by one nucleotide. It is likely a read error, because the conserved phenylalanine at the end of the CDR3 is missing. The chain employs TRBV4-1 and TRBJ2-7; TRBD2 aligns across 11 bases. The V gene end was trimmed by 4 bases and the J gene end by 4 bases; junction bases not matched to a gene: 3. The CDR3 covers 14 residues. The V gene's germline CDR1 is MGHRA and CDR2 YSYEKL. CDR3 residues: CASSRGTSGYEQYL. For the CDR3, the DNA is TGCGCCAGCAGCCGCGGGACTAGCGGTTACGAGCAGTACCTC.

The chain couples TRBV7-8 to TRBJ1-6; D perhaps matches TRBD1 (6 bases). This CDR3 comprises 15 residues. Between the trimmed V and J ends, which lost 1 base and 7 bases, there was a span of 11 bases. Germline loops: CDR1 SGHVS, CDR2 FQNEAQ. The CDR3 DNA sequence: TGTGCCAGCAGCTTAGAGGGGGTATTGAATTCACCCCTCCACTTT. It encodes CASSLEGVLNSPLHF.

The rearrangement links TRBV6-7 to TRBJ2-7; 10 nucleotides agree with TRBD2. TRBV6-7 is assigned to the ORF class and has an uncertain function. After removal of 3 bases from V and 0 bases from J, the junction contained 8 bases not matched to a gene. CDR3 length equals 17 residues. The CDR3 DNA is TGTGCCAGCAGTTATCGAGCGGGAGGGCCAACCTCCTACGAGCAGTACTTC. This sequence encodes CASSYRAGGPTSYEQYF.

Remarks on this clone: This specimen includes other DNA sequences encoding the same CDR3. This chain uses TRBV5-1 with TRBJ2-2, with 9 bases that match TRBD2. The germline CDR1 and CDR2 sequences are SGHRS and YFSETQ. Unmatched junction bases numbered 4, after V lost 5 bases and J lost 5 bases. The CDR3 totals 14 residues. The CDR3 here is CASRREGNTGELFF. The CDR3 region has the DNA TGCGCCAGCAGGCGGGAGGGCAATACCGGGGAGCTGTTTTTT.

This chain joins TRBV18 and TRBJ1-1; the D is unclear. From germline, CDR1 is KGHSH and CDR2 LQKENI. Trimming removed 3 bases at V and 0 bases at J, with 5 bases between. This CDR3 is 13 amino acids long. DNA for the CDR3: TGTGCCAGCTCACCTCCGATGAACACTGAAGCTTTCTTT. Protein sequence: CASSPPMNTEAFF.

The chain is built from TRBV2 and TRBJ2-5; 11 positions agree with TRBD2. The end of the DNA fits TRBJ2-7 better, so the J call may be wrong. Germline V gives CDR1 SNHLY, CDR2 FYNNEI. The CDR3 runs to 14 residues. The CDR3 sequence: CASSEGLAVHEQYF. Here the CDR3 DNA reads TGTGCCAGCAGTGAGGGACTAGCGGTTCACGAGCAGTACTTC.

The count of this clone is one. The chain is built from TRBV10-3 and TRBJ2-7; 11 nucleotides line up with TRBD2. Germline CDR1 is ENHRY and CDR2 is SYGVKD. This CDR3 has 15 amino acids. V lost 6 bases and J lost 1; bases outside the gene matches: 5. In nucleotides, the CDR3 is TGTGCCATCAGGGGGGGACTAGCGGAGTCCTACGAGCAGTACTTC. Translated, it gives CAIRGGLAESYEQYF.

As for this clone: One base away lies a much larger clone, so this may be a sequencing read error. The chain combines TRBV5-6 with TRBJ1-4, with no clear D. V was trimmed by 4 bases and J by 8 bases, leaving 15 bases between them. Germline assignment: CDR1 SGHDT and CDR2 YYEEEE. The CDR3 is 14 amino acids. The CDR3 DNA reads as TGTGCCAGCAGCCCCCGACATAGGAGAGAAAAACTGTTTTTT. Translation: CASSPRHRREKLFF. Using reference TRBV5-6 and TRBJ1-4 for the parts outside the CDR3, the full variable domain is DAGVTQSPTHLIKTRGQQVTLRCSPKSGHDTVSWYQQALGQGPQFIFQYYEEEERQRGNFPDRFSGHQFPNYSSELNVNALLLGDSALYLCASSPRHRREKLFFGSGTQLSVL.

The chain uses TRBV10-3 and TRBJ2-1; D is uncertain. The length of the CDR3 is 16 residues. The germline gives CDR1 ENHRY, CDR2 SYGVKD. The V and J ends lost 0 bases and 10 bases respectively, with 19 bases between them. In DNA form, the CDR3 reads TGTGCCATCAGTGAGTCTGTTATCATCCCTACAAGAGAGCAGTTCTTC. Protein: CAISESVIIPTREQFF.

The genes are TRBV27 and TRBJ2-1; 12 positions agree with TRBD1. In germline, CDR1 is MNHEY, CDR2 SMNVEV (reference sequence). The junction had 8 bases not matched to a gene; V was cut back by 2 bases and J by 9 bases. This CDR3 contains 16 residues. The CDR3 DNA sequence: TGTGCCAGCAGTTTAGGGGGACAGGGGGCTTTAAGTGAGCAGTTCTTC. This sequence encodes CASSLGGQGALSEQFF.

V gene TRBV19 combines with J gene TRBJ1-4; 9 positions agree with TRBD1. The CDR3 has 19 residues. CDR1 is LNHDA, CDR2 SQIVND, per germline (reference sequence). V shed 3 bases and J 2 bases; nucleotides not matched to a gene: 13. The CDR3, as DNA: TGTGCCAGTAGTATGCCGGAGGGACAGGGTTTTTTTACTAATGAAAAACTGTTTTTT. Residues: CASSMPEGQGFFTNEKLFF.

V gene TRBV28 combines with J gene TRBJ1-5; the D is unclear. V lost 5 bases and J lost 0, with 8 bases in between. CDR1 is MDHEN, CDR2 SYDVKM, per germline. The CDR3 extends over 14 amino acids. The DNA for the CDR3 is TGTGCCAGCAGTCTAGAGAGTAGCAATCAGCCCCAGCATTTT. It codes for CASSLESSNQPQHF.